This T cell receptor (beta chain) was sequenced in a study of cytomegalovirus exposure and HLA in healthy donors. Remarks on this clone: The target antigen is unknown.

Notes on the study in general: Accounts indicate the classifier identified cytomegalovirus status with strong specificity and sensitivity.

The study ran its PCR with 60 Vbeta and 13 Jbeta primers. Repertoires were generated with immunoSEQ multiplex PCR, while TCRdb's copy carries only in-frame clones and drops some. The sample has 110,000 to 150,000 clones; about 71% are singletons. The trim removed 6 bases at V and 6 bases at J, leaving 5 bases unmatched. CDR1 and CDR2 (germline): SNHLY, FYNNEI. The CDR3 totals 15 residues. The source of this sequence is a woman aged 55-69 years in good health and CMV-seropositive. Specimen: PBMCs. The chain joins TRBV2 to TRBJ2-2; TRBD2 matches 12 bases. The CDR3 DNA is TGTGCCAGCAGGTCACTAGCGGGAGGTTCCGGGGAGCTGTTTTTT. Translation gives CASRSLAGGSGELFF.